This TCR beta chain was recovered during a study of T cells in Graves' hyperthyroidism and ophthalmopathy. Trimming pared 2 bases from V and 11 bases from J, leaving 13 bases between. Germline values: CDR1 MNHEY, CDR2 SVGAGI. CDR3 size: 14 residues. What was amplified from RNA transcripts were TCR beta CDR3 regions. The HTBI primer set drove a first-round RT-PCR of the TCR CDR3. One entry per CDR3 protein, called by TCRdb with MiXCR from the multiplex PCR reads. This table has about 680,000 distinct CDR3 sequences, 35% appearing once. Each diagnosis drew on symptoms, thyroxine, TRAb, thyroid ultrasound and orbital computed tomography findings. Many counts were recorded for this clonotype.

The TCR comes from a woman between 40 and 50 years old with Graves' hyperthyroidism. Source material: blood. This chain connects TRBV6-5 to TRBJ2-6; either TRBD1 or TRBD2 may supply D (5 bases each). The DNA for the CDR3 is TGTGCCAGCAGTTACGGCTGGTCGGGGCACGTCCTGACTTTC. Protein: CASSYGWSGHVLTF.